This T cell receptor beta chain was observed in a study of cytomegalovirus exposure and HLA in healthy donors. The wider study: Genotyping of 300 to 450 donors showed that about 83% belonged to the Caucasian-associated ancestry cluster. Study-wide results and caveats: Analyzed later, most CMV-associated TCR beta chains appeared HLA-restricted. Sequencing likely produced, as an artifact, a cluster of highly shared sequence variants.

Germline V CDR1 and CDR2: SNHLY, FYNNEI. The length of the CDR3 is 12 residues. The V and J ends lost 3 bases and 4 bases respectively, with 6 bases between them. As concerns this clone: Its target is unknown.

In the PCR, 60 Vbeta and 13 Jbeta primers were used. Produced via immunoSEQ multiplex PCR; TCRdb's table is partial and in-frame only. The sample includes about 190,000 clones, about four fifths of them seen just once. Sequenced: PBMCs. The chain combines TRBV2 with TRBJ1-2; D gene unclear. This TCR came from a woman aged 45-65 years in good health and CMV-seropositive. The CDR3 DNA reads as TGTGCCAGCAGTGAGCGGCTCTATGGCTACACCTTC. This gives the protein CASSERLYGYTF.